The clone carrying this TCR beta chain was detected ten times or more. Its specificity is not known. The sample originates from a study of CD8 T cells in ankylosing spondylitis. Study-level points and caveats: Ankylosing spondylitis blood appeared to be characterized by a TCR beta motif of 8 or 9 highly homologous variants. Earlier studies detected some motif variants in reactive arthritis synovial fluid and blood.

Each CDR3 protein gets one entry after TCRdb re-called the 5' RACE reads with MiXCR. This table holds 240,000 or so distinct CDR3 sequences, about 10% found once. The CDR3 extends over 16 amino acids. Trimming took off 5 bases at V and 5 bases at J, with 24 bases between the two ends. The V gene's germline CDR1 is DFQATT and CDR2 SNEGSKA (reference sequence). The sample consisted of blood, either unsorted or a sorted T cell fraction (not recorded which). The TCR sequence derives from a male donor with ankylosing spondylitis or in good health (not recorded which). The genes are TRBV20-1 and TRBJ2-5; no clear D. DNA for the CDR3: TGCAGTGCTCCAAACATTGGGTTGAGGCCTCGCGAGACCCAGTACTTC. This sequence encodes CSAPNIGLRPRETQYF.